The 29 T cell receptor beta chains below were found in one sample sequenced in a study of T cells after yellow fever vaccination. TCRdb called the 5' RACE reads again in MiXCR, with one record for every CDR3 protein. The table records 300,000 to 400,000 distinct CDR3 sequences, 8.1% of them present only once. The sample was PBMCs, taken roughly 46 days after the first yellow fever vaccination. These receptors came from a man aged 18 to 30 who received the YFV17D yellow fever vaccine.

This clonotype was counted only a few times. The chain employs TRBV12-3 or TRBV12-4 and TRBJ2-7; 8 bases are shared with TRBD1. CDR3 length: 12 residues. V shed 4 bases and J 12 bases; nucleotides not matched to a gene: 8. The DNA of the CDR3 is TGTGCCAGCAGTTCTTACAGGGGGGTGATGTACTTC. Translation: CASSSYRGVMYF.

V and J are TRBV12-3 or TRBV12-4 and TRBJ2-2, with D unclear. Trimming shortened V by 6 bases and J by 4 bases, and 9 bases separated the two germline ends. The CDR3 runs 13 residues. The CDR3, as DNA: TGTGCCAGCAGCCCCTACCTCACCGGGGAGCTGTTTTTT. This codes for CASSPYLTGELFF.

This clonotype was detected only a few times. This sequence joins TRBV11-2 and TRBJ2-1, with 8 bases fitting TRBD1. The trim removed 2 bases at V and 4 bases at J, leaving 16 bases unmatched. The CDR3 totals 19 residues. Per germline, CDR1 SGHAT and CDR2 FQNNGV. DNA of the CDR3: TGTGCCAGCAGCTTACCCCACTTCGGGACAGGCGCGACTTACAATGAGCAGTTCTTC. It translates to CASSLPHFGTGATYNEQFF.

This chain joins TRBV6-1 and TRBJ2-3; maybe TRBD1 (5 bases). This CDR3 contains 15 residues. V was pared by 4 bases and J by 0 bases, with 11 bases between. CDR1 and CDR2 from the germline V gene are MNHNS and SASEGT. The CDR3 loop is CASSGDSLSTDTQYF. The CDR3 DNA sequence: TGTGCCAGCAGTGGCGACAGCCTCAGCACAGATACGCAGTATTTT.

This chain links TRBV7-9 with TRBJ2-1; TRBD1 aligns across 9 bases. The CDR3 contains 15 residues. Per the germline V gene, CDR1 is SEHNR and CDR2 is FQNEAQ (reference sequence). Germline trimming cut 5 bases from V and 7 bases from J; bases unmatched to any gene: 9. Here the CDR3 reads CASSQAGQGWNEQFF. The CDR3 DNA sequence: TGTGCCAGCAGCCAGGCGGGACAGGGCTGGAATGAGCAGTTCTTC.

The chain is built from TRBV30 and TRBJ2-7, with 9 bases that match TRBD1. The V and J ends lost 7 bases and 7 bases, in that order; junction bases with no gene match: 5. This CDR3 spans 11 amino acids. Germline CDR1 is GTSNPN and CDR2 is SVGIG (reference sequence). The CDR3 nucleotides read TGTGCCTCCGGGACAGGGACTGAGCAGTACTTC. Translating gives CASGTGTEQYF.

At least ten counts were recorded for this clonotype. The V and J genes are TRBV24-1 and TRBJ2-2; 7 nucleotides align to TRBD1. Trimming took 10 bases from V and 4 from J; bases not matched to a gene: 2. The CDR3 extends over 12 amino acids. Germline assignment: CDR1 KGHDR and CDR2 SFDVKD. The CDR3 is CATGGPTGELFF. The CDR3 DNA is TGTGCCACAGGGGGCCCCACCGGGGAGCTGTTTTTT.

This clonotype was counted many times. The rearrangement uses TRBV5-1 and TRBJ2-2; 7 nucleotides match TRBD1. Per germline, CDR1 SGHRS and CDR2 YFSETQ. Trimming at V came to 0 bases and at J to 0 bases, leaving 2 bases not matched to a gene. The CDR3 spans 16 residues. The CDR3 DNA sequence: TGCGCCAGCAGCTTGGAGACAGGGTCGAACACCGGGGAGCTGTTTTTT. This translates into CASSLETGSNTGELFF.

This clonotype was seen a handful of times. This chain joins TRBV5-1 and TRBJ1-1; possible D gene TRBD1, 5 bases. The CDR3 totals 15 residues. The V end lost 4 bases, the J end lost 4 bases, and 17 bases lay between the germline ends. In germline, CDR1 is SGHRS, CDR2 YFSETQ. CDR3 region: CASSAEGLGRTEAFF. The CDR3, as DNA: TGCGCCAGCAGCGCAGAGGGGCTTGGGCGCACTGAAGCTTTCTTT.

The V call is TRBV7-9, the J call TRBJ2-7; 7 bases are a match to TRBD2. The germline gives CDR1 SEHNR, CDR2 FQNEAQ (reference sequence). J was trimmed by 4 bases and V by 6 bases; bases with no gene match: 9. The CDR3 loop spans 14 amino acids. CDR3 residues: CASSPGEAGYEQYF. CDR3 DNA sequence: TGTGCCAGCAGTCCCGGGGAAGCGGGATACGAGCAGTACTTC.

The chain links TRBV29-1 to TRBJ2-3, with a possible D match to TRBD2 (7 bases). The CDR3 extends over 13 amino acids. The V gene lost 7 bases and the J gene lost 5 bases, with 16 bases spanning the gap. Per germline, CDR1 SQVTM and CDR2 ANQGSEA. The CDR3 protein is CSGGPGRGDTQYF. DNA of the CDR3: TGCAGCGGGGGGCCAGGGAGGGGAGATACGCAGTATTTT.

The CDR3 nucleotides are TGTGCCACCCCCGCGACAGGGGGCAACACCGGGGAGCTGTTTTTT. Its protein is CATPATGGNTGELFF. The chain recombines TRBV19 with TRBJ2-2; 10 nucleotides line up with TRBD1. The CDR3 covers 15 residues. Germline trimming cut 10 bases from V and 2 bases from J; bases unmatched to any gene: 7. CDR1 is LNHDA and CDR2 is SQIVND in the germline V gene (reference sequence). Full variable domain (missing parts from reference TRBV19 and TRBJ2-2): DGGITQSPKYLFRKEGQNVTLSCEQNLNHDAMYWYRQDPGQGLRLIYYSQIVNDFQKGDIAEGYSVSREKKESFPLTVTSAQKNPTAFYLCATPATGGNTGELFFGEGSRLTVL.

The CDR3 sequence: CASSVDGQGPEAFF. The CDR3 DNA sequence: TGTGCCAGCAGCGTAGACGGACAGGGACCTGAAGCTTTCTTT. The chain combines TRBV9 with TRBJ1-1, with TRBD1 identical over 8 bases. The CDR3 runs 14 residues. Trimming cost V 0 bases and J 6 bases; bases outside gene matches: 4. CDR1 and CDR2 (germline): SGDLS, YYNGEE.

This clonotype has only a few counts. The genes are TRBV28 and TRBJ1-2; D is perhaps TRBD1 (6 bases). The CDR3 is 17 residues long. V lost 6 bases and J lost 0, with 20 bases in between. Germline V gene data show CDR1 as MDHEN and CDR2 as SYDVKM. The DNA for the CDR3 is TGTGCCAGCAGGGAGGGGGGGGCTGGGCGAGCTAACTATGGCTACACCTTC. The encoded protein is CASREGGAGRANYGYTF.

V gene TRBV19 combines with J gene TRBJ2-7; TRBD2 might be the D (6 bases). The CDR3 has 15 residues. Between the trimmed V and J ends, which lost 2 bases and 3 bases, there was a span of 14 bases. Germline V gene sequence: CDR1 LNHDA, CDR2 SQIVND (reference sequence). CDR3 in DNA: TGTGCCAGTAGTATAACTGGACTACCCAACTACGAGCAGTACTTC. Translated: CASSITGLPNYEQYF.

This clonotype has more than one count but fewer than ten. The chain is built from TRBV7-8 and TRBJ2-5; maybe TRBD1 (6 bases). CDR1 is SGHVS and CDR2 is FQNEAQ in the germline V gene. This CDR3 comprises 14 residues. Trimming pared 6 bases from V and 2 bases from J, leaving 13 bases between. CDR3 sequence reads: CASSSLGQQETQYF. In DNA form, the CDR3 reads TGTGCCAGCAGTTCTCTCGGACAGCAAGAGACCCAGTACTTC.

This chain joins TRBV28 and TRBJ2-2; D remains unclear. Trimming pared 4 bases from V and 0 bases from J, leaving 9 bases between. CDR1 and CDR2 from the germline V gene are MDHEN and SYDVKM. The CDR3 runs 15 residues. DNA for the CDR3: TGTGCCAGCAGTTCTCCGGGTCCGAACACCGGGGAGCTGTTTTTT. Translation gives CASSSPGPNTGELFF.

This clonotype was detected many times. The chain couples TRBV5-5 to TRBJ2-1; 7 bases agree with TRBD1. This CDR3 is 14 amino acids long. Unmatched junction bases numbered 6, after V lost 7 bases and J lost 2 bases. The V gene's germline CDR1 is SGHKS and CDR2 YYEKEE (reference sequence). DNA for the CDR3: TGTGCCAGCTGTAACAGGGGCCCCTACAATGAGCAGTTCTTC. Translated: CASCNRGPYNEQFF.

The J gene is TRBJ2-7, the V gene TRBV7-9, with a possible D match to TRBD2 (6 bases). V was trimmed by 1 base and J by 3 bases, leaving 16 bases between them. The CDR3 covers 16 residues. Germline CDR1 is SEHNR and CDR2 is FQNEAQ (reference sequence). As DNA, the CDR3 is TGTGCCAGCAGCTTAGTGACGGGGGTTGGAGACTACGAGCAGTACGTC. The encoded protein is CASSLVTGVGDYEQYV.

This clonotype has ten or more counts. The chain carries TRBV6-1 and TRBJ2-1; 12 bases are shared with TRBD2. V was clipped by 4 bases and J by 5 bases; unmatched bases: 9. In germline, CDR1 is MNHNS, CDR2 SASEGT. The CDR3 length is 17 residues. The CDR3 nucleotides are TGTGCCAGCAGTGCGCTTTTACTAGCGGGGGGACACAATGAGCAGTTCTTC. This gives the protein CASSALLLAGGHNEQFF.

CDR3 sequence reads: CASSESRWNNEQFF. CDR3 coding DNA: TGTGCCAGCAGCGAATCAAGATGGAACAATGAGCAGTTCTTC. V and J are TRBV7-2 and TRBJ2-1; no definite D call. Germline V gene lookup returns CDR1 SGHTA and CDR2 FQGNSA. Trimming stripped 5 bases from V and 5 bases from J, with 13 bases between. This CDR3 has 14 residues.

This clonotype was seen a handful of times. The rearrangement joins TRBV13 to TRBJ1-2; 7 bases are shared with TRBD1. V lost 5 bases, J lost 2 bases, and 5 bases stayed unmatched. Germline V CDR1 and CDR2: PRHDT, FYEKMQ (reference sequence). CDR3 length equals 14 residues. The CDR3 nucleotides read TGTGCCAGCAGCAAAGGACAGGCGAACTATGGCTACACCTTC. It codes for CASSKGQANYGYTF.

This clonotype came up a few times. This chain joins TRBV6-5 and TRBJ2-7; D call uncertain. Germline CDR1 MNHEY, CDR2 SVGAGI. Trimming stripped 3 bases from V and 2 bases from J, with 11 bases between. This CDR3 contains 14 residues. The CDR3 sequence is CASSYSTWTYEQYF. Written as DNA, the CDR3 is TGTGCCAGCAGTTATTCGACTTGGACCTACGAGCAGTACTTC.

V and J are TRBV20-1 and TRBJ1-2; maybe TRBD1 (6 bases). The CDR3 covers 12 residues. The germline V gene encodes CDR1 DFQATT and CDR2 SNEGSKA (reference sequence). The V and J ends lost 6 bases and 2 bases respectively, with 10 bases between them. The CDR3 bases are TGCAGTGCGAGGACAGTAAACTATGGCTACACCTTC. Translation: CSARTVNYGYTF.

The V gene is TRBV27, the J gene TRBJ1-4; 7 positions agree with TRBD1. Germline CDR1 MNHEY, CDR2 SMNVEV (reference sequence). The CDR3 loop spans 15 amino acids. V was clipped by 4 bases and J by 8 bases; unmatched bases: 10. In nucleotides, the CDR3 is TGTGCCAGCAGTTCCCTTGGACAGGCCTACGAAAAACTGTTTTTT. Amino acid sequence: CASSSLGQAYEKLFF.

This clonotype was observed a handful of times. The chain employs TRBV10-2 and TRBJ2-2; D is uncertain. This CDR3 spans 13 amino acids. Germline V gene data show CDR1 as WSHSY and CDR2 as SAAADI. The V gene lost 2 bases and the J gene lost 4 bases, with 5 bases spanning the gap. CDR3 protein: CASSEITTGELFF. CDR3 DNA: TGCGCCAGCAGTGAGATTACCACCGGGGAGCTGTTTTTT.

CDR3 bases: TGTGCCACCAGCAGAGATGGGGCAGACTACGAGCAGTACTTC. Protein sequence: CATSRDGADYEQYF. V usage is TRBV15 and J usage is TRBJ2-7; weak D call: TRBD1 (5 bases). In germline, CDR1 is LNHNV, CDR2 YYDKDF (reference sequence). The CDR3 is 14 residues long. Trimming pared 0 bases from V and 3 bases from J, leaving 9 bases between.

This rearrangement joins TRBV4-2 to TRBJ1-1; D may be TRBD1 (5 bases). This CDR3 region has 15 residues. CDR1 LGHNA and CDR2 YNFKEQ come from the germline V gene. Trimming took off 0 bases at V and 11 bases at J, with 19 bases between the two ends. The chain's CDR3 is CASSQDPDIGLWAFF. CDR3 DNA sequence: TGTGCCAGCAGCCAAGACCCGGACATCGGCCTCTGGGCTTTCTTT.

This clonotype was counted only a few times. The gene calls are TRBV5-1 and TRBJ1-3; 11 nucleotides agree with TRBD1. The junction had 7 bases not matched to a gene; V was cut back by 4 bases and J by 7 bases. The CDR3 totals 15 residues. The germline gives CDR1 SGHRS, CDR2 YFSETQ. The CDR3 is CASSPGTGGLNTIYF. Written as DNA, the CDR3 is TGCGCCAGCAGCCCGGGGACAGGGGGACTTAACACCATATATTTT.